This TCR beta chain was obtained from a study of T cells in Graves' hyperthyroidism and ophthalmopathy. This clonotype was seen a few times. Exclusion followed for patients with uncontrolled infection, other autoimmune disease, pregnancy or lactation. Diagnoses rested on clinical symptoms, serum thyroxine and TRAb, thyroid ultrasound and orbital computed tomography. The J segment lost 5 bases and the V segment lost 8 bases, leaving 6 bases of the junction unmatched. The germline CDR1 and CDR2 sequences are DFQATT and SNEGSKA (reference sequence). The CDR3 length is 12 residues. RNA transcripts were the template for amplifying TCR beta CDR3 regions. Researchers ran a first-round RT-PCR on the TCR CDR3 using the HTBI primer set. TCRdb re-derived calls from the multiplex PCR reads in MiXCR, one entry per CDR3 protein. The top ten clones hold 2.5% to 4% of a sample with some 650,000 distinct CDR3 sequences, 16% of them seen once.

The specimen was blood. The genes are TRBV20-1 and TRBJ2-3, with 8 bases matching TRBD1. This TCR derives from a woman aged 40 to 49 with Graves' ophthalmopathy. The CDR3, as DNA: TGCAGTTGCGCAGGGGGCGTAGATACGCAGTATTTT. Protein: CSCAGGVDTQYF.